The 25 T cell receptor beta chains reported below all come from one sample, sequenced in a study of blood T cells in healthy people across ages. Sample-barcoded 5' priming and a J-beta primer mix drove a second PCR of roughly 6 to 12 cycles. MiXCR was run by TCRdb on the 5' RACE reads, yielding one entry per CDR3 protein. The sample shows about 1.1 million distinct CDR3 sequences, about two fifths of them seen only once. Sample: blood. The source is a man aged 18 to 35 in good health.

This chain links TRBV6-2 or TRBV6-3 with TRBJ2-7; D is ambiguous. V lost 0 bases to trimming and J lost 6 bases, with 9 bases between them. Germline V CDR1 and CDR2: MNHEY, SVGEGT. There are 13 residues in the CDR3. The CDR3 sequence is CASSYSKRAEQYF. The CDR3 DNA sequence: TGTGCCAGCAGTTACTCGAAGAGAGCCGAGCAGTACTTC.

The chain employs TRBV29-1 and TRBJ2-7; 9 bases line up with TRBD1. Germline V lookup: CDR1 SQVTM, CDR2 ANQGSEA. Unmatched junction bases numbered 14, after V lost 4 bases and J lost 7 bases. The length of the CDR3 is 15 residues. CDR3 loop: CSVGSTGGLDNEQYF. Here the CDR3 DNA reads TGCAGCGTTGGGTCTACAGGGGGCTTGGACAATGAGCAGTACTTC.

This clonotype appeared a few times. The V gene is TRBV7-2, the J gene TRBJ1-2, with D maybe TRBD1 (5 bases). With 3 bases removed from V and 4 bases from J, the gap between germline ends came to 15 bases. Germline CDR1 is SGHTA and CDR2 is FQGNSA. This CDR3 is built from 15 residues. The CDR3 sequence: CASSLGDLTLYGYTF. The CDR3 DNA sequence: TGTGCCAGCAGCTTGGGGGACCTTACCCTCTATGGCTACACCTTC.

The chain couples TRBV5-1 to TRBJ2-3, with unresolved D. V dropped 1 base and J dropped 1 base, with 13 bases sitting between them. Germline CDR1 is SGHRS and CDR2 is YFSETQ. This CDR3 comprises 16 residues. The CDR3: CASSLFTAAGTDTQYF. The CDR3 bases are TGCGCCAGCAGCTTGTTCACAGCCGCGGGCACAGATACGCAGTATTTT.

The chain recombines TRBV27 with TRBJ1-1; no firm D call. CDR3 size: 13 residues. In germline, CDR1 is MNHEY, CDR2 SMNVEV (reference sequence). Trimming pared 5 bases from V and 1 base from J, leaving 8 bases between. This CDR3 reads CASSNRENTEAFF. DNA of the CDR3: TGTGCCAGCAGTAACCGGGAGAACACTGAAGCTTTCTTT.

This clonotype was counted only a few times. CDR3 bases: TGCAGCGTTGAATGGGGGGGGGCCGGCTACAATGAGCAGTTCTTC. It translates to CSVEWGGAGYNEQFF. This chain links TRBV29-1 with TRBJ2-1; D possibly corresponds to TRBD2 (7 bases). The germline gives CDR1 SQVTM, CDR2 ANQGSEA. The ends were cut back, 2 bases at V and 3 bases at J, with 14 bases in the middle. The CDR3 has 15 residues.

This sequence joins TRBV28 and TRBJ1-2; possibly TRBD1 for D (6 bases). Germline-derived CDR1 and CDR2 are MDHEN and SYDVKM. V lost 7 bases to trimming and J lost 6 bases, with 18 bases between them. This CDR3 region has 14 residues. The CDR3 nucleotides read TGTGCCAGCACCTCCTTAGGACAGTATGATGGCTACACCTTC. Translated: CASTSLGQYDGYTF.

This CDR3 is CASSLVKLEIGTQYF. For the CDR3, the DNA is TGTGCCAGCAGCTTAGTGAAACTAGAGATAGGTACGCAGTATTTT. The chain recombines TRBV7-9 with TRBJ2-3; tentative D call: TRBD2 (5 bases). Trimming removed 1 base at V and 8 bases at J, with 16 bases between. The CDR3 spans 15 residues. CDR1 SEHNR and CDR2 FQNEAQ come from the germline V gene (reference sequence).

The chain links TRBV4-1 to TRBJ2-5; 7 positions match TRBD1. The CDR3 runs 18 residues. Germline-derived CDR1 and CDR2 are MGHRA and YSYEKL. Trimming took 1 base from V and 7 from J; bases not matched to a gene: 18. The CDR3 sequence: CASSQASRLLTGIGTQYF. The CDR3 nucleotides read TGCGCCAGCAGCCAAGCAAGCCGCCTTTTGACAGGGATCGGGACCCAGTACTTC.

The gene calls are TRBV27 and TRBJ1-1; D not resolved. V gave up 6 bases and J gave up 0 bases, with 11 bases separating them. The length of the CDR3 is 14 residues. Germline CDR1 and CDR2: MNHEY and SMNVEV (reference sequence). This chain's CDR3 is CASSSMRMNTEAFF. For the CDR3, the DNA is TGTGCCAGCAGCTCTATGCGGATGAACACTGAAGCTTTCTTT.

The V gene is TRBV9, the J gene TRBJ1-1, with no clear D. The germline V gene has CDR1 SGDLS and CDR2 YYNGEE. This CDR3 contains 14 residues. Trimming left V 3 bases short and J 0 bases short, with 9 bases between. The CDR3 nucleotides read TGTGCCAGCAGCGCCGGATTAATGAACACTGAAGCTTTCTTT. This gives the protein CASSAGLMNTEAFF.

The table lists this clonotype with a few counts. CDR3 residues: CASSYSSGDSLETQYF. The CDR3, as DNA: TGTGCCAGCAGTTACTCTAGCGGGGATTCCTTGGAGACCCAGTACTTC. The chain is built from TRBV6-2 or TRBV6-3 and TRBJ2-5, with 8 bases that match TRBD2. Germline assignment: CDR1 MNHEY and CDR2 SVGEGT. The CDR3 sequence is 16 residues long. Trimming at V came to 0 bases and at J to 5 bases, leaving 8 bases not matched to a gene.

The CDR3 here is CSVGTGKDNQPQHF. In nucleotides, the CDR3 is TGCAGCGTTGGGACAGGTAAAGACAATCAGCCCCAGCATTTT. This chain joins TRBV29-1 and TRBJ1-5; 7 bases agree with TRBD1. CDR3 length: 14 amino acids. J lost 3 bases, V lost 4 bases, and 6 bases had no gene match. In germline, CDR1 is SQVTM, CDR2 ANQGSEA. Full variable domain (remainder filled in from reference TRBV29-1 and TRBJ1-5): SAVISQKPSRDICQRGTSLTIQCQVDSQVTMMFWYRQQPGQSLTLIATANQGSEATYESGFVIDKFPISRPNLTFSTLTVSNMSPEDSSIYLCSVGTGKDNQPQHFGDGTRLSIL.

The chain recombines TRBV20-1 with TRBJ2-2; unclear D gene. V lost 1 base and J lost 0, with 6 bases in between. The CDR3 runs 14 residues. Looked up from germline, CDR1 is DFQATT and CDR2 is SNEGSKA (reference sequence). CDR3 nucleotides: TGCAGTGCTAGAGTGGCCCCGAACACCGGGGAGCTGTTTTTT. It yields the protein CSARVAPNTGELFF.

There are a few counts of this clonotype. The chain carries TRBV9 and TRBJ2-2; no definite D call. The V gene's germline CDR1 is SGDLS and CDR2 YYNGEE. The CDR3 totals 13 residues. Trimming removed 4 bases from V and 5 bases from J, with 9 bases in between. The CDR3: CASSIGPTGELFF. CDR3 sequence (DNA): TGTGCCAGCAGCATCGGACCGACCGGGGAGCTGTTTTTT.

This clonotype was observed a handful of times. The chain uses TRBV7-6 and TRBJ2-7; no definite D call. This CDR3 contains 18 residues. Per the germline V gene, CDR1 is SGHVS and CDR2 is FNYEAQ. Trimming cost V 0 bases and J 0 bases, with 18 bases left between them. The CDR3 bases are TGTGCCAGCAGCTTAGCGGGTCCAGTCGGACCGAGCTCCTACGAGCAGTACTTC. Translated: CASSLAGPVGPSSYEQYF.

The V gene is TRBV7-9, the J gene TRBJ1-1; D call uncertain. The CDR3 extends over 13 amino acids. V was pared by 1 base and J by 10 bases, with 13 bases between. Germline values: CDR1 SEHNR, CDR2 FQNEAQ (reference sequence). The chain's CDR3 is CASSLEARDGAFF. CDR3 coding DNA: TGTGCCAGCAGCTTAGAAGCTAGGGATGGAGCTTTCTTT.

This clonotype was detected only a few times. The CDR3 is CASSLYGQRHSYEQYF. CDR3 bases: TGTGCCAGCAGTTTATACGGACAGAGACACTCCTACGAGCAGTACTTC. The J gene is TRBJ2-7, the V gene TRBV28, with a tentative D call TRBD1 (6 bases). Between the trimmed V and J ends, which lost 1 base and 0 bases, there was a span of 13 bases. The CDR3 sequence is 16 residues long. Per the germline V gene, CDR1 is MDHEN and CDR2 is SYDVKM.

The chain has TRBV20-1 and TRBJ2-1; 7 bases are a match to TRBD2. The J segment lost 8 bases and the V segment lost 0 bases, leaving 13 bases of the junction unmatched. The CDR3 contains 16 residues. The germline V gene has CDR1 DFQATT and CDR2 SNEGSKA (reference sequence). The CDR3: CSARDVGWGRGDEQFF. The CDR3 coding sequence is TGCAGTGCTAGAGATGTGGGGTGGGGTCGGGGGGATGAGCAGTTCTTC.

This rearrangement joins TRBV29-1 to TRBJ2-5; 9 positions match TRBD1. Germline V CDR1 and CDR2: SQVTM, ANQGSEA. This CDR3 has 16 residues. V trimming: 4 bases; J trimming: 5 bases; junction bases outside the gene matches: 14. The CDR3 nucleotides are TGCAGCGTTGCAGCATACAGGGGACAGGGCAGGGAGACCCAGTACTTC. It specifies CSVAAYRGQGRETQYF. Based on the CDR3 plus reference TRBV29-1 and TRBJ2-5, the full variable domain is SAVISQKPSRDICQRGTSLTIQCQVDSQVTMMFWYRQQPGQSLTLIATANQGSEATYESGFVIDKFPISRPNLTFSTLTVSNMSPEDSSIYLCSVAAYRGQGRETQYFGPGTRLLVL.

This clonotype has a handful of counts. The chain couples TRBV20-1 to TRBJ1-4; the D gene is possibly TRBD1 (5 bases). Germline V CDR1 and CDR2: DFQATT, SNEGSKA (reference sequence). Trimming removed 0 bases from V and 6 bases from J, with 14 bases in between. The CDR3 is 15 residues long. CDR3 loop: CSARDLGLGDEKLFF. The CDR3 nucleotides read TGCAGTGCTAGAGATTTGGGTCTGGGGGATGAAAAACTGTTTTTT.

The chain employs TRBV20-1 and TRBJ1-6, with a tentative D call TRBD1 (6 bases). The germline V and J ends were trimmed by 6 bases and 4 bases, with 16 bases remaining between them. This CDR3 is built from 15 residues. Per the germline V gene, CDR1 is DFQATT and CDR2 is SNEGSKA (reference sequence). In DNA form, the CDR3 reads TGCAGTGCCGGTTGGGGGCAGGAATATAATTCACCCCTCCACTTT. Residues: CSAGWGQEYNSPLHF.

A few counts support this clonotype. The J gene is TRBJ1-2, the V gene TRBV5-1; perhaps TRBD1 as D (5 bases). The germline V gene has CDR1 SGHRS and CDR2 YFSETQ. Trimming took 4 bases from V and 4 from J, leaving 8 bases between them. This CDR3 is 12 amino acids long. The CDR3 DNA reads TGCGCCAGCAGCCCGGACATCTATGGCTACACCTTC. This translates into CASSPDIYGYTF.

This clonotype was counted only a few times. The chain couples TRBV6-2 or TRBV6-3 to TRBJ2-7; D possibly uses TRBD1 or TRBD2 (5 bases each). The CDR3 consists of 13 residues. Trimming removed 5 bases at V and 6 bases at J, with 14 bases between. Germline values: CDR1 MNHEY, CDR2 SVGEGT. In nucleotides, the CDR3 is TGTGCCAGCAGTGACAGAGTCGCGGGCGAGCAGTACTTC. This sequence encodes CASSDRVAGEQYF.

This sequence joins TRBV28 and TRBJ1-4; D unresolved. Germline CDR1 reads MDHEN; CDR2 reads SYDVKM. The CDR3 extends over 11 amino acids. V was shortened by 1 base and J by 14 bases, with 8 bases between the two germline ends. The CDR3 sequence: CASSLFQSLFF. DNA for the CDR3: TGTGCCAGCAGTTTATTCCAAAGTCTGTTTTTT.